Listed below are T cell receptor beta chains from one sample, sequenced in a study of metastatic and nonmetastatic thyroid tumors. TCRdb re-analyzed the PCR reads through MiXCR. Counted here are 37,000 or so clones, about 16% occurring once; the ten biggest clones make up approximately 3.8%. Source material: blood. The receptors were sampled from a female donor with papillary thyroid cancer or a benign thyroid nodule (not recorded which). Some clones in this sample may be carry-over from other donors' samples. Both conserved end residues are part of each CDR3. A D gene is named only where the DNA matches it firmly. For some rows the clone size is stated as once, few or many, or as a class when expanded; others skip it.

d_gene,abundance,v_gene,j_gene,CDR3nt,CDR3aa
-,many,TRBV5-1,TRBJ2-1,TGCGCCAGCAGCTTGGGTGGTGCTAGTCCCAATGAGCAGTTCTTC,CASSLGGASPNEQFF
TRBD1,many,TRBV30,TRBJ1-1,TGTGCCTGGAGTGAGGGGGCTGGGAGAGCTTTCTTT,CAWSEGAGRAFF
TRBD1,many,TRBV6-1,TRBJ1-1,TGTGCCAGCAGTACGGGTCCGACAGGGTTCACTGAAGCTTTCTTT,CASSTGPTGFTEAFF
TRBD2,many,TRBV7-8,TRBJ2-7,TGTGCCAGCAGCCCAATGGGACTGGGACTAGGTCTCTACGAGCAGTACTTC,CASSPMGLGLGLYEQYF
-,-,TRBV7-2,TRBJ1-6,TGTGCCGGCAGCCCCACTGGTAACAAAAATTCACCCCTCCACTTT,CAGSPTGNKNSPLHF
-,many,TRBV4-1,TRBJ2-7,TGCGCCAGCAGCCAAGATTTAAACGCCTACGAGCAGTACTTC,CASSQDLNAYEQYF
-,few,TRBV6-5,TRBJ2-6,TGTGCCAGCAGTCACACTTTCTCTGGGGCCAACGTCCTGACTTTC,CASSHTFSGANVLTF
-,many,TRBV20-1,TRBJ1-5,TGCAGTGCTAGAAGGGACCAGCCCCAGCATTTT,CSARRDQPQHF
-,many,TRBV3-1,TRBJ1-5,TGTGCCAGCAGCCAAACGGGAGCGGGTCAGCCCCAGCATTTT,CASSQTGAGQPQHF
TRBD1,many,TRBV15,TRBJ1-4,TGTGCCACCACCATGGATCCGGGACAGGGAAACGAAAAACTGTTTTTT,CATTMDPGQGNEKLFF
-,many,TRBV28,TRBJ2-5,TGTGCCAGCCACCCCAGTGTCCAAGAGACCCAGTACTTC,CASHPSVQETQYF
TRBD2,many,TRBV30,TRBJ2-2,TGTGCCTGGAGAGCTCGCGGGAGGCTCTCCGGGGAGCTGTTTTTT,CAWRARGRLSGELFF
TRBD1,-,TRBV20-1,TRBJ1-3,TGCAGTGCCACGGACAGGGCACGTGGTGGAAACACCATACATTTT,CSATDRARGGNTIHF
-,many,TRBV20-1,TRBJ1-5,TGCAGTGCTAGGTCGGGCGGGAGTGACAATCAGCCCCAGCATTTT,CSARSGGSDNQPQHF
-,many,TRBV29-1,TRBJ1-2,TGCAGCGTTCGGTTATCGGGTGGGTTTCGTGGCTACACCTTC,CSVRLSGGFRGYTF
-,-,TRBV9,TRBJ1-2,TGTGCCAGCAGCGCAAACCAGTGGTGCATAGGCGGCTACACCTTC,CASSANQWCIGGYTF